This T cell receptor (beta chain) was sequenced during a study of spatial heterogeneity in lung cancer. Noted time point: sample taken at primary tumor resection. Unsorted whole RNA of tumor, nontumor lung or frozen PBMC was sequenced. In its sample, this clonotype was seen many times. Since the library was made to target alpha chains, this beta chain is a stray read and its abundance is not meaningful. Carried by each TCR cDNA molecule was a unique molecular identifier. TCRdb reprocessed the 5' RACE reads with MiXCR, giving one entry per CDR3 protein. Of 8,500 to 14,000 distinct CDR3 sequences in the sample, roughly 3.7% were seen once. The germline gives CDR1 MGHRA, CDR2 YSYEKL. V shed 0 bases and J shed 0 bases, with 11 bases lying between them. The CDR3 runs to 17 residues.

V and J are TRBV4-1 and TRBJ1-4, with D perhaps TRBD1 (6 bases). This sample comprised normal lung tissue next to the tumor, obtained at surgery. This TCR came from a male donor with early-stage non-small cell lung cancer. In nucleotides, the CDR3 is TGCGCCAGCAGCCAAGAGTGGACAGACTCAACTAATGAAAAACTGTTTTTT. Translation: CASSQEWTDSTNEKLFF.